This TCR beta chain was documented in a study of T cell responses to AZD1222 COVID-19 vaccine. A note on this clone: The antigen is not known.

Study-wide points: At baseline, seropositivity was found in only six or seven AZD1222 recipients.

In germline, CDR1 is MNHEY, CDR2 SVGAGI. The CDR3 loop spans 14 amino acids. V shed 8 bases and J 7 bases; nucleotides not matched to a gene: 12. Produced via immunoSEQ multiplex PCR; TCRdb's table is partial and in-frame only. The sample includes some 170,000 clones, 90% to 95% of them seen just once. The V call is TRBV6-5, the J call TRBJ1-2; TRBD1 matches at 8 bases. The clonotype was recovered from an adult in good health. Material: peripheral blood, obtained on day 0 of AZD1222 vaccination. The CDR3 reads CASQRGQGAGGYTF. The CDR3 DNA is TGTGCCAGCCAAAGGGGGCAGGGGGCTGGTGGCTACACCTTC.